One and the same sample provided the 21 T cell receptor beta chains below, sequenced in a study of cytomegalovirus exposure and HLA in healthy donors. With 60 Vbeta and 13 Jbeta primers, the PCR was carried out. Generated by immunoSEQ multiplex PCR, the TCRdb table keeps only in-frame clones and is missing some. The sample lists around 200,000 clones; around 80% were seen once. Sequencing was performed on PBMCs. Source of these receptors: a man over 45 in good health and CMV-seronegative.

This clone was seen a few times. V usage is TRBV19 and J usage is TRBJ2-2; D is perhaps TRBD1 (6 bases). Germline assignment: CDR1 LNHDA and CDR2 SQIVND (reference sequence). Trimming stripped 5 bases from V and 5 bases from J, with 12 bases between. The CDR3 has 14 amino acids. The CDR3 sequence is CASSGQGLTGELFF. CDR3 bases: TGTGCCAGTAGTGGGCAGGGGTTGACCGGGGAGCTGTTTTTT.

The rearrangement uses TRBV19 and TRBJ1-4; D gene uncertain. V gave up 2 bases and J gave up 4 bases, with 8 bases separating them. CDR1 LNHDA and CDR2 SQIVND come from the germline V gene (reference sequence). This CDR3 region has 14 residues. The CDR3 DNA sequence: TGTGCCAGTAGTATAAGCGGCTTTAATGAAAAACTGTTTTTT. It specifies CASSISGFNEKLFF.

This clone was seen a single time. This chain uses TRBV28 with TRBJ2-7, with 7 bases identical to TRBD2. Per germline, CDR1 MDHEN and CDR2 SYDVKM. The CDR3 runs to 18 residues. V trimming: 4 bases; J trimming: 0 bases; junction bases outside the gene matches: 15. The CDR3 here is CASSSPLMGGEGSYEQYF. CDR3 nucleotide sequence: TGTGCCAGCAGTTCCCCCCTAATGGGGGGGGAGGGCTCCTACGAGCAGTACTTC.

This clone was recorded only once. CDR3 amino acids: CASSKQGGGQETQYF. The DNA of the CDR3 is TGTGCCAGCAGCAAACAGGGAGGGGGCCAAGAGACCCAGTACTTC. The V call is TRBV7-3, the J call TRBJ2-5, with D perhaps TRBD2 (7 bases). The CDR3 length is 15 residues. V shed 5 bases and J shed 1 base, with 14 bases lying between them. Germline V gene data show CDR1 as SGHTA and CDR2 as FQGTGA.

J is TRBJ1-3 and V is TRBV9; 9 positions agree with TRBD1. J was trimmed by 2 bases and V by 3 bases; bases with no gene match: 6. Germline CDR1 and CDR2: SGDLS and YYNGEE. This CDR3 region has 16 residues. The CDR3 reads CASSGGTGLTGNTIYF. The CDR3 DNA sequence: TGTGCCAGCAGCGGCGGGACAGGGTTAACTGGAAACACCATATATTTT.

This clone showed up just a few times. J is TRBJ1-1 and V is TRBV4-2; 8 bases agree with TRBD1. CDR1 is LGHNA and CDR2 is YNFKEQ in the germline V gene. V shed 0 bases and J 4 bases; nucleotides not matched to a gene: 7. There are 16 residues in the CDR3. DNA of the CDR3: TGTGCCAGCAGCCAAGATCCCGGACAGGGAGGCACTGAAGCTTTCTTT. Amino acids: CASSQDPGQGGTEAFF.

The V call is TRBV27, the J call TRBJ2-1; 8 positions match TRBD2. This CDR3 region has 14 residues. J was trimmed by 5 bases and V by 4 bases; bases with no gene match: 4. Germline CDR1 is MNHEY and CDR2 is SMNVEV (reference sequence). In nucleotides, the CDR3 is TGTGCCAGCAGTTGGGGTAGCGGGAACAATGAGCAGTTCTTC. This sequence encodes CASSWGSGNNEQFF.

CDR3 sequence reads: CASSADWGSYNEQFF. CDR3 nucleotide sequence: TGTGCCAGCAGCGCGGACTGGGGATCCTACAATGAGCAGTTCTTC. The gene calls are TRBV7-2 and TRBJ2-1, with D possibly matching TRBD2 (5 bases). The CDR3 is 15 amino acids. The germline V gene has CDR1 SGHTA and CDR2 FQGNSA. V gave up 5 bases and J gave up 1 base, with 12 bases separating them. Drawing the rest from reference TRBV7-2 and TRBJ2-1, the complete variable domain is GAGVSQSPSNKVTEKGKDVELRCDPISGHTALYWYRQSLGQGLEFLIYFQGNSAPDKSGLPSDRFSAERTGGSVSTLTIQRTQQEDSAVYLCASSADWGSYNEQFFGPGTRLTVL.

This sequence joins TRBV7-3 and TRBJ2-3; D might be TRBD1 (6 bases). V shed 2 bases and J shed 2 bases, with 14 bases lying between them. The CDR3 loop spans 16 amino acids. The germline gives CDR1 SGHTA, CDR2 FQGTGA. The chain's CDR3 is CASSLGYGQPTDTQYF. The CDR3 nucleotides are TGTGCCAGCAGCTTAGGCTACGGACAGCCCACAGATACGCAGTATTTT. The variable domain in full, with the rest retrieved from reference TRBV7-3 and TRBJ2-3, is GAGVSQTPSNKVTEKGKYVELRCDPISGHTALYWYRQSLGQGPEFLIYFQGTGAADDSGLPNDRFFAVRPEGSVSTLKIQRTERGDSAVYLCASSLGYGQPTDTQYFGPGTRLTVL.

The chain employs TRBV6-1 and TRBJ1-2; 8 positions match TRBD1. V lost 5 bases to trimming and J lost 7 bases; unmatched junction nucleotides: 12. The germline V gene has CDR1 MNHNS and CDR2 SASEGT. The CDR3 runs to 15 residues. DNA of the CDR3: TGTGCCAGCAGTCCATCTTTCCAGGGGGCGGCTGGCTACACCTTC. It is translated as CASSPSFQGAAGYTF.

Remarks on this clone: Other DNA sequences in the same sample also yield this CDR3. The chain recombines TRBV9 with TRBJ1-5; D not resolved. The length of the CDR3 is 14 residues. The germline gives CDR1 SGDLS, CDR2 YYNGEE. Trimming left V 0 bases short and J 2 bases short, with 6 bases between. In DNA, the CDR3 is TGTGCCAGCAGCGTAGAACCGGGCAATCAGCCCCAGCATTTT. It specifies CASSVEPGNQPQHF.

In its sample, this clone was seen once. This sequence joins TRBV5-1 and TRBJ2-2, with 10 positions matching TRBD2. From germline, CDR1 is SGHRS and CDR2 YFSETQ. Trimming at V came to 4 bases and at J to 7 bases, leaving 7 bases not matched to a gene. The CDR3 sequence is 15 residues long. The CDR3 DNA reads as TGCGCCAGCAGCATTTCGAGCGGGAGGGTCGGGGAGCTGTTTTTT. Amino acid sequence: CASSISSGRVGELFF.

The gene calls are TRBV20-1 and TRBJ1-2; possible D gene TRBD1, 5 bases. Germline V gives CDR1 DFQATT, CDR2 SNEGSKA (reference sequence). Trimming took 6 bases from V and 6 from J, leaving 11 bases between them. CDR3 length equals 11 residues. The CDR3 protein is CSANPRDGYTF. CDR3 in DNA: TGCAGTGCAAACCCCAGGGATGGCTACACCTTC.

The chain links TRBV5-1 to TRBJ2-3, with TRBD1 matching 9 bases. The CDR3 spans 15 residues. J gave up 2 bases and V 5 bases, and 6 bases lay outside the gene matches. The germline V gene encodes CDR1 SGHRS and CDR2 YFSETQ. Here the CDR3 DNA reads TGCGCCAGCAGTTCGACAGGGGGTAACACAGATACGCAGTATTTT. Amino acid sequence: CASSSTGGNTDTQYF.

The table lists this clone with a few counts. The rearrangement uses TRBV5-6 and TRBJ1-2; no firm D call. This CDR3 region has 14 residues. The V gene lost 1 base and the J gene lost 8 bases, with 15 bases spanning the gap. Germline CDR1 SGHDT, CDR2 YYEEEE. The CDR3 sequence is CASSLYPPAKGYTF. CDR3 sequence (DNA): TGTGCCAGCAGCTTGTATCCGCCAGCGAAGGGCTACACCTTC.

This chain connects TRBV14 to TRBJ2-7, with 11 bases matching TRBD2. The germline V gene has CDR1 SGHDN and CDR2 FVKESK. J was trimmed by 5 bases and V by 1 base; bases with no gene match: 7. This CDR3 is 16 amino acids long. The chain's CDR3 is CASSQGLAGPRHEQYF. DNA of the CDR3: TGTGCCAGCAGCCAAGGACTAGCGGGACCGCGCCACGAGCAGTACTTC.

The J gene is TRBJ2-1, the V gene TRBV5-1, with D unclear. Trimming shortened V by 0 bases and J by 1 base, and 5 bases separated the two germline ends. Germline lookup yields CDR1 SGHRS and CDR2 YFSETQ. There are 14 residues in the CDR3. CDR3 protein: CASSLDSSYNEQFF. As DNA, the CDR3 is TGCGCCAGCAGCTTGGACAGTTCCTACAATGAGCAGTTCTTC.

The chain carries TRBV27 and TRBJ2-7; 7 bases fit TRBD2. Losses at the gene ends were 6 bases for V and 2 bases for J; bases not matched to a gene: 10. The CDR3 sequence is 15 residues long. From germline, CDR1 is MNHEY and CDR2 SMNVEV (reference sequence). The CDR3 sequence is CASRPLAVITYEQYF. In DNA, the CDR3 is TGTGCCAGCAGACCCCTAGCGGTTATAACCTACGAGCAGTACTTC.

V usage is TRBV6-6 and J usage is TRBJ1-1; 7 bases match TRBD1. The germline CDR1 and CDR2 sequences are MNHNY and SVGAGI (reference sequence). The CDR3 length is 15 residues. V trimming: 0 bases; J trimming: 1 base; junction bases outside the gene matches: 2. CDR3 in amino acids: CASSYSQGGNTEAFF. CDR3 sequence (DNA): TGTGCCAGCAGTTACTCGCAGGGGGGGAACACTGAAGCTTTCTTT.

V usage is TRBV6-4 and J usage is TRBJ2-7; 11 bases map to TRBD2. This CDR3 comprises 17 residues. The germline gives CDR1 MRHNA, CDR2 SNTAGT. The V and J ends lost 2 bases and 1 base, in that order; junction bases with no gene match: 7. CDR3 loop: CASSDELAGGPSYEQYF. Here the CDR3 DNA reads TGTGCCAGCAGTGACGAGTTAGCGGGAGGGCCATCCTACGAGCAGTACTTC.

This chain links TRBV5-5 with TRBJ1-4, with 7 bases matching TRBD1. This CDR3 comprises 14 residues. The germline V gene encodes CDR1 SGHKS and CDR2 YYEKEE (reference sequence). V gave up 0 bases and J gave up 8 bases; unmatched junction bases: 4. CDR3 DNA sequence: TGTGCCAGCAGCTTGGGTATAGGGGGCGAAAAACTGTTTTTT. It encodes CASSLGIGGEKLFF.